This TCR beta chain emerged from a study of long-term antiretroviral therapy in people with HIV (dated by TCRdb to between 2022 and 2023). For the study in its entirety: The earliest samples were collected approximately a decade before the 2015 WHO recommendation for immediate ART, a period when ART was typically delayed until CD4 counts fell. No cross-contamination during QIAcube processing was shown when test extractions of a monoclonal T-cell line were performed alongside about 30 polyclonal samples. A total of 192 cryopreserved PBMC samples came from around 30 adults with confirmed HIV infection and were collected serially over a mean of about six years (range 1-12). Of the 30 participants with HIV, about a dozen were female. Whether ART initiation and durable HIV suppression were associated with changes in peripheral blood TRB repertoire composition and diversity was tested in a retrospective serial study. What the work shows at the level of the full study, not this receptor alone: The samples span the years 2004 to 2017, and the ART regimens used at that time may not be as effective as current regimens. ART initiation was associated with a significant increase in TRB diversity, but diversity stayed significantly below transplant donor controls even after long-term ART. Because PBMC availability was limited, only the TCR beta chain was sequenced, with no alpha chain pairing. Inferences about post-ART repertoire changes are limited because no data were available on ART adherence, viral resistance or therapy changes. Unsorted PBMC were profiled instead of sorted CD4+ and CD8+ T cells because pre-ART samples had limited cell numbers. CDR3 length ranges in HIV repertoires were narrower than in controls, and network structure suggested an antigen-experienced repertoire with only a slight naive shift after ART. Expanded TRB clones identified before ART initiation dominated the repertoire across all time points, though the dominance fluctuated and decreased in many PLHIV after ART.

With regard to this clone: It lacks a known antigen. No qualities accompany the bases; no much larger clone lies one base away.

CDR1 and CDR2 are read off the germline V gene as MDHEN and SYDVKM. From cysteine to phenylalanine, the CDR3 is 15 amino acids long. Kept here is only the CDR3 DNA, which spans 45 bases and is read in frame from base 1. V and J are truncated by 6 bases and 2 bases respectively, leaving an intervening sequence of 13 bases. Sequencing of the TRB variable region was done with the immunoSEQ hsTCRB v3.0 assay at survey level resolution. TRB sequencing targeted a depth of 40,000-50,000 T-cell genomes per sample. An Illumina MiSeq with a v3 150-cycle kit was used to sequence the pooled TRB libraries. In the paper's pipeline: Repertoire analysis was performed in R inside a reproducible Nextflow workflow that covered QC, data transformation and analysis. LymphoSeq2, an R package for exploring AIRR-Seq data, was used to implement the custom analyses. Several samples yielding fewer than 5000 total TRB sequences were excluded, leaving 188 analyzed HIV repertoires. Of the roughly 180 retained HIV repertoires, some 60 were collected before and approximately 130 after ART initiation. Each repertoire was downsampled to 5000 TRB nucleotide sequences, and summary statistics were averaged across 100 downsampling iterations. Only TRB sequences with CDR3 regions of at least seven amino acids were retained for analysis. Diversity was assessed using a clonality score derived from Shannon entropy and using the Gini coefficient. In the repertoire networks, any two of the top 5000 CDR3 amino acid sequences were connected whenever the two sequences differed by an edit distance of one. For TRB CDR3 amino acid sequences, antigen specificity groups and MHC restriction were predicted with GLIPH2. Known CMV, EBV, HIV or tissue antigen associations were flagged by matching CDR3 amino acid sequences against VDJdb and McPAS-TCR. Pre-ART, post-ART and control groups were compared with Wilcoxon signed-rank tests and Holm-Bonferroni correction. Entries here come from immuneACCESS through TCRdb and include only in-frame sequences with V and J called. Some clones fail to appear in such tables; in the studies checked, an unresolved V gene covers under half of the shortfall, and the cause of the remainder is unknown. From that table come the V and J calls and clone size; the DNA was used to work out D and trimming. This sample gives over 35,000 clones in total; roughly 80% of them show up just once. Of the sample, roughly 5% falls within the top ten clones.

Participants were included only if at least one PBMC sample before ART initiation and at least two post-ART samples were available. Treatment was received in the United States of America by all participants with HIV. Before DNA extraction, cryopreserved samples of roughly 0.95-10 million PBMC were thawed and washed. At the time of the earliest PBMC sample, participants with HIV were aged between about 20 and 54 years. Per participant, PBMC samples came from 1-4 timepoints prior to ART initiation and 2-8 timepoints following ART initiation, for a median of 7 samples. Serial HIV viral load, CD4+ T-cell count, ART history and demographic data were obtained for every participant. Genomic DNA was extracted from unsorted PBMC with a Qiagen kit on a QIAcube, processed in batches of 12 samples.

The chain is assembled from TRBV28 and TRBJ1-4; the D gene is perhaps TRBD1, on 5 matching bases. The sample in question was unsorted PBMCs, obtained 1.5 years after starting antiretroviral therapy. The receptor comes from a man aged 18 to 29 with HIV. The nucleotides read TGTGCCAGCAGGCAAAAGGGGTGGACTAATGAAAAACTGTTTTTT. Its protein reads: CASRQKGWTNEKLFF.